The present TCR beta chain was sequenced within a study of T-cell reconstitution after alpha-beta-depleted transplantation in children. Study results and caveats: Diversity of TCRbeta at day 60 was high in some patients, arising from surviving recipient T cells and thymic progenitors. A year had passed since transplant, and T-cell counts and diversity by then came mostly from newly produced T cells.

For TCRbeta, the library was prepared with unique molecular identifiers. TCRdb passed the PCR reads through MiXCR, listing each CDR3 protein once. The sample consists of 540,000 or so distinct CDR3 sequences, roughly 23% of them appearing once. A remark on this clonotype: Its antigen remains unidentified.

The TCR sequence derives from a boy under two years old who had a stem cell transplant for acute myeloid leukemia, so the T cells may come from the graft donor. The source was PBMCs, mostly from graft donor cells, collected 360 days after TCRalphabeta/CD19-depleted stem cell transplant.

CDR3 protein: CASTEGDRGTGELFF. CDR3 in DNA: TGCGCCAGCACCGAGGGGGACAGGGGGACCGGGGAGCTGTTTTTT. The chain joins TRBV5-1 to TRBJ2-2; TRBD1 matches at 11 bases. J was trimmed by 5 bases and V by 6 bases; bases with no gene match: 6. The CDR3 spans 15 residues. Germline V CDR1 and CDR2: SGHRS, YFSETQ.